A single sample gave rise to the 3 T cell receptor beta chains below, sequenced in a study of T cells in narcolepsy (dated by TCRdb to the late 2010s). The method was the immunoSEQ multiplex PCR assay. The source is immuneACCESS, and TCRdb retained only in-frame sequences with V and J called. Part of the clones is not carried over; for the studies checked, unresolved V genes explain less than half of this, and the remainder is unexplained. The table for this sample lists around 28,000 clones; roughly 78% of them were counted only once. 1.2% of the sample rests with the top ten. Sequenced material: CD45RA- memory CD4+ T cells from PBMCs. The intended sense of this specimen's cell subset or site label: memory T cells sorted ex vivo from peripheral blood. Receptors were obtained from a human donor with narcolepsy.

The gene calls are TRBV5-4 and TRBJ2-1, with 10 bases identical to TRBD1. Germline CDR1 reads SGHNT; CDR2 reads YYREEE (reference sequence). This CDR3 contains 15 residues. V trimming: 6 bases; J trimming: 1 base; junction bases outside the gene matches: 4. Here the CDR3 reads CASTLDRGSYNEQFF. The DNA of the CDR3 is TGTGCCAGCACCCTGGACAGGGGGTCCTACAATGAGCAGTTCTTC.

J is TRBJ2-1 and V is TRBV19; 12 bases match TRBD2. V gave up 4 bases and J gave up 4 bases; unmatched junction bases: 5. CDR1 and CDR2 from the germline V gene are LNHDA and SQIVND (reference sequence). The CDR3 spans 16 residues. DNA of the CDR3: TGTGCCAGTAGTAAGCTGGGACTAGCGGGTTACAATGAGCAGTTCTTC. This encodes CASSKLGLAGYNEQFF.

V usage is TRBV27 and J usage is TRBJ2-7; 9 nucleotides line up with TRBD2. The DNA end is a closer match to TRBJ2-1, so the J assignment may be wrong. This CDR3 is built from 16 residues. Germline lookup yields CDR1 MNHEY and CDR2 SMNVEV (reference sequence). As DNA, the CDR3 is TGTGCCAGCACCCCTGGACTAGCGTCCGCCTACAATGAGCAGTTCTTC. As protein: CASTPGLASAYNEQFF.